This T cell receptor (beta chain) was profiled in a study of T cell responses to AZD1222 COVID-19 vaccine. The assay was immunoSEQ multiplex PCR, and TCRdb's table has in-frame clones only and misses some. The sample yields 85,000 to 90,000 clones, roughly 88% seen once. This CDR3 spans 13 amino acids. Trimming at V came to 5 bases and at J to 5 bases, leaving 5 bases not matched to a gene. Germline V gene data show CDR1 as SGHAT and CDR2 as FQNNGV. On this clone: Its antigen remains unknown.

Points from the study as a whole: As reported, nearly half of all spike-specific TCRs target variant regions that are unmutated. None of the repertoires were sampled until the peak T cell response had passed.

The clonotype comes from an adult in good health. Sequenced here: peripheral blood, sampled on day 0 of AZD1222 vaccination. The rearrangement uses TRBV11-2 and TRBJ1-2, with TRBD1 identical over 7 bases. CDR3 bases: TGTGCCAGCAGCCCGGGACAGCCGTATGGCTACACCTTC. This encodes CASSPGQPYGYTF. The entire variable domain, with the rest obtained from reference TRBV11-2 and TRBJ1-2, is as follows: EAGVAQSPRYKIIEKRQSVAFWCNPISGHATLYWYQQILGQGPKLLIQFQNNGVVDDSQLPKDRFSAERLKGVDSTLKIQPAKLEDSAVYLCASSPGQPYGYTFGSGTRLTVV.